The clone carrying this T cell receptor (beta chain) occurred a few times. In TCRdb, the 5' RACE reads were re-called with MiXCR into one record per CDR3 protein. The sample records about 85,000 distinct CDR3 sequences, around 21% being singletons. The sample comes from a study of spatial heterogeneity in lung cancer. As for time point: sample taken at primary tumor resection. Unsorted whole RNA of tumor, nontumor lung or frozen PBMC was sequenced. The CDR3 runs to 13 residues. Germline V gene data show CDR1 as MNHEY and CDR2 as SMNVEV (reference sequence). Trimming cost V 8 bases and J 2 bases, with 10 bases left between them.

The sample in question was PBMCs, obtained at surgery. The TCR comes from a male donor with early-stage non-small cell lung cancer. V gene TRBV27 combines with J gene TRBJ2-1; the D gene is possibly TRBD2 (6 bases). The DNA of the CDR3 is TGTGCCAGCCGGGGGTTGGCCTACAATGAGCAGTTCTTC. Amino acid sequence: CASRGLAYNEQFF.